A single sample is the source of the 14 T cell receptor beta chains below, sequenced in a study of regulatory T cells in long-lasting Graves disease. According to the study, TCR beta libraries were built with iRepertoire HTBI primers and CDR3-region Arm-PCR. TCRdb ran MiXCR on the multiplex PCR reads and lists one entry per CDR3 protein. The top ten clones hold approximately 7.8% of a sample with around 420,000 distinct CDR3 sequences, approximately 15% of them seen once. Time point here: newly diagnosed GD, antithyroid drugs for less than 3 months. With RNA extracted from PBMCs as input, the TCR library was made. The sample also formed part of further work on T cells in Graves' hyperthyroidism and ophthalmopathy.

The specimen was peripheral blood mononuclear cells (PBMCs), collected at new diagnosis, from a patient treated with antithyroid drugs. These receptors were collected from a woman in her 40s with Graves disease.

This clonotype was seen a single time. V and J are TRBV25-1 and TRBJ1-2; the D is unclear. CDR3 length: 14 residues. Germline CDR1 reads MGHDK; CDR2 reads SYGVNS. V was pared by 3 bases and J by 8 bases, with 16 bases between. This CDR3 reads CASSDFVGGGGYTF. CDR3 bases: TGTGCCAGCAGTGATTTTGTGGGAGGTGGAGGCTACACCTTC.

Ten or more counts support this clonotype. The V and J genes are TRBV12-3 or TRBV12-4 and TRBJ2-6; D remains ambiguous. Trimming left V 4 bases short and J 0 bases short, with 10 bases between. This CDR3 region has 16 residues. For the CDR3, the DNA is TGTGCCAGCAGTTCGTACTATGACTCTGGGGCCAACGTCCTGACTTTC. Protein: CASSSYYDSGANVLTF.

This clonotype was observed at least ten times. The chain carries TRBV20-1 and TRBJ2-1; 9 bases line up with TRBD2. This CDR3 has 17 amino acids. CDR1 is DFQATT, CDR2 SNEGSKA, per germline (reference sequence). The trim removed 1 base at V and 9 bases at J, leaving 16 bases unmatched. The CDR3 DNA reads TGCAGTGCTAGAGTCGCGGGAGGGTCTCCCAGGTACTCTGAGCAGTTCTTC. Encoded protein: CSARVAGGSPRYSEQFF.

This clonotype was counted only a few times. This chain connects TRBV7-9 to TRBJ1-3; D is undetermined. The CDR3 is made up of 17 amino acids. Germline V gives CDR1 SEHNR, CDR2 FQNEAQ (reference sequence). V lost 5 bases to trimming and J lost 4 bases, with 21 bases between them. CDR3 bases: TGTGCCAGCAGCCGATCTCTAACATTGACGGGAGGAAACACCATATATTTT. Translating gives CASSRSLTLTGGNTIYF.

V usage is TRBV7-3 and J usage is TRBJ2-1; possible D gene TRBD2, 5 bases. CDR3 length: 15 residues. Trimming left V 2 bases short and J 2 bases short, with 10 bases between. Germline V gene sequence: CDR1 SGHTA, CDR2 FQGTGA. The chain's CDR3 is CASSLEGSTYNEQFF. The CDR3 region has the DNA TGTGCCAGCAGCTTAGAGGGCAGTACCTACAATGAGCAGTTCTTC.

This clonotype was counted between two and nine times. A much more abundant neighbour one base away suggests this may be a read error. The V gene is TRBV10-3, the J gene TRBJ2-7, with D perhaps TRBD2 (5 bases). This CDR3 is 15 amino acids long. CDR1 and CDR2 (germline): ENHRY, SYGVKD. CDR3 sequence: CAIGEAPGSSYEQYF. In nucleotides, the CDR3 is TGTGCCATCGGTGAGGCCCCGGGGAGCTCCTACGAGCAGTACTTC.

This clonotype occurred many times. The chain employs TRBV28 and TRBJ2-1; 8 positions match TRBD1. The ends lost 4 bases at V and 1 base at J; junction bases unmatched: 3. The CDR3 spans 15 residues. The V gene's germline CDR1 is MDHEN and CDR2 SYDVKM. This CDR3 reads CASSSTGGSYNEQFF. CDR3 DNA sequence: TGTGCCAGCAGTTCCACAGGGGGGTCCTACAATGAGCAGTTCTTC.

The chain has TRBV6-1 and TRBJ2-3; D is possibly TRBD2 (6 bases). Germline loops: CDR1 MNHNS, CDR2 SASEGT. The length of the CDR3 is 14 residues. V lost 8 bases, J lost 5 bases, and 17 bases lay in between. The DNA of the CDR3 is TGTGCCAGCTCAGTAGCAGGAGCGGGAGATACGCAGTATTTT. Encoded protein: CASSVAGAGDTQYF.

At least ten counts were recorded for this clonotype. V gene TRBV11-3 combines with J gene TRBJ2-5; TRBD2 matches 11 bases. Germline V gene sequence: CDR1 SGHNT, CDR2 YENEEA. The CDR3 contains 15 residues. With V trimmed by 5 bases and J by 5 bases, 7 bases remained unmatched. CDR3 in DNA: TGTGCCAGCAGCCCCCGACTAGCGGGAAGTGAGACCCAGTACTTC. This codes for CASSPRLAGSETQYF.

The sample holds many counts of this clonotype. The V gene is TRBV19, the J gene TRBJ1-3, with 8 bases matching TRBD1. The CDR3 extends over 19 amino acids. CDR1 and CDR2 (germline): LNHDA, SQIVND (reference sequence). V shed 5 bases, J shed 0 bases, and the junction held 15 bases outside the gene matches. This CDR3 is CASSVEDRARFSSGNTIYF. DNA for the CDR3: TGTGCCAGTAGTGTGGAGGACAGGGCCCGTTTTTCCTCTGGAAACACCATATATTTT.

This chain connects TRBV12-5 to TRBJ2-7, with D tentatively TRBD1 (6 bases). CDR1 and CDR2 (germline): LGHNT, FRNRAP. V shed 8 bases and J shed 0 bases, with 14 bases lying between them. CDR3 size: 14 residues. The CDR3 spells CASQSSRGSYEQYF. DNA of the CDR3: TGTGCTAGTCAATCGAGCAGGGGCTCCTACGAGCAGTACTTC.

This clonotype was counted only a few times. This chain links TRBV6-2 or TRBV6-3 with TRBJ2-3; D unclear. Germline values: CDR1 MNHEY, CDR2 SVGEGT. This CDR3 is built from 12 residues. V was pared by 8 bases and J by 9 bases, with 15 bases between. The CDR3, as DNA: TGTGCCAGCGGTCTTTCCGTTCGGACGCAGTATTTT. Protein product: CASGLSVRTQYF.

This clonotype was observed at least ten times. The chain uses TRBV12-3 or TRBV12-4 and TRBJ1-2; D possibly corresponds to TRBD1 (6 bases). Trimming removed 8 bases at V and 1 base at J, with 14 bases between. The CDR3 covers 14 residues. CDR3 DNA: TGTGCCAGCGGACTCAGGGGACTTAACTATGGCTACACCTTC. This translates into CASGLRGLNYGYTF.

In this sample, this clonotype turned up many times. CDR3 in amino acids: CASSSTGGIGTEAFF. In DNA form, the CDR3 reads TGTGCCAGCAGTTCAACAGGGGGCATAGGTACTGAAGCTTTCTTT. The chain combines TRBV28 with TRBJ1-1; 9 bases match TRBD1. The CDR3 is 15 amino acids. The ends lost 4 bases at V and 5 bases at J; junction bases unmatched: 8. Germline CDR1 MDHEN, CDR2 SYDVKM. Drawing the rest from reference TRBV28 and TRBJ1-1, the complete variable domain is DVKVTQSSRYLVKRTGEKVFLECVQDMDHENMFWYRQDPGLGLRLIYFSYDVKMKEKGDIPEGYSVSREKKERFSLILESASTNQTSMYLCASSSTGGIGTEAFFGQGTRLTVV.